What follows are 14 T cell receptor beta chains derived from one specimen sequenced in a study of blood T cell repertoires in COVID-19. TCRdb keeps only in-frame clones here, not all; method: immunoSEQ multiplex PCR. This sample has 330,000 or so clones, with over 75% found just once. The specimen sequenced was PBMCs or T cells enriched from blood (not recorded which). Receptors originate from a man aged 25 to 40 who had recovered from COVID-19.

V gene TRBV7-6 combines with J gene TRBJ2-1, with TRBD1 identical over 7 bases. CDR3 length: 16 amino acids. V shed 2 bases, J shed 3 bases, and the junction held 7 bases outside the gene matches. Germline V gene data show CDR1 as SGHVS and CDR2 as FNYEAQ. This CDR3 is CASSLQGENLYNEQFF. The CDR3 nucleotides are TGTGCCAGCAGCTTACAGGGGGAAAACCTCTACAATGAGCAGTTCTTC.

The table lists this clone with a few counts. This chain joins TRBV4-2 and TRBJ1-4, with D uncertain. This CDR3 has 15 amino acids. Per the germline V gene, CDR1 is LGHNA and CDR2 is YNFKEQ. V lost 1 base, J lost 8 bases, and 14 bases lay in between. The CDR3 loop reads CASSQARGVGEKLFF. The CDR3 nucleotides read TGTGCCAGCAGCCAAGCTCGCGGGGTTGGAGAAAAACTGTTTTTT.

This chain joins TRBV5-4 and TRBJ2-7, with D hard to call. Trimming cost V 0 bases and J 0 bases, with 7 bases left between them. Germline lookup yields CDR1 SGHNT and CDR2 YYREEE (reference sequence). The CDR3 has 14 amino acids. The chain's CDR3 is CASSLGSDSYEQYF. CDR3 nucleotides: TGTGCCAGCAGCTTGGGGTCAGACTCCTACGAGCAGTACTTC. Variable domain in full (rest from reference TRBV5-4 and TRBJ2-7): ETGVTQSPTHLIKTRGQQVTLRCSSQSGHNTVSWYQQALGQGPQFIFQYYREEENGRGNFPPRFSGLQFPNYSSELNVNALELDDSALYLCASSLGSDSYEQYFGPGTRLTVT.

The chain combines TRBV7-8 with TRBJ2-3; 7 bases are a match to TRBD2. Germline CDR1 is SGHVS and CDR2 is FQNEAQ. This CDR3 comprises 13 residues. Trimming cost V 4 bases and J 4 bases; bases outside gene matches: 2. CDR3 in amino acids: CASSSRGADTQYF. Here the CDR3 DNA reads TGTGCCAGCAGCTCCCGGGGGGCAGATACGCAGTATTTT.

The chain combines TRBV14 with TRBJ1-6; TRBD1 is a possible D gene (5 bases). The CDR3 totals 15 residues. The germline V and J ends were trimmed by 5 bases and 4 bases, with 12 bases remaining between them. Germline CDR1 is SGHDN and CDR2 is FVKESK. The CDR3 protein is CASSFRGGYNSPLHF. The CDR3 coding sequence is TGTGCCAGCAGCTTCCGGGGGGGTTATAATTCACCCCTCCACTTT.

The CDR3 sequence: CASSLGALYEQYF. CDR3 coding DNA: TGTGCCAGCAGTTTGGGGGCCCTCTACGAGCAGTACTTC. The chain recombines TRBV27 with TRBJ2-7; D might be TRBD1 (6 bases). This CDR3 spans 13 amino acids. V lost 3 bases and J lost 3, with 9 bases in between. Germline-derived CDR1 and CDR2 are MNHEY and SMNVEV (reference sequence).

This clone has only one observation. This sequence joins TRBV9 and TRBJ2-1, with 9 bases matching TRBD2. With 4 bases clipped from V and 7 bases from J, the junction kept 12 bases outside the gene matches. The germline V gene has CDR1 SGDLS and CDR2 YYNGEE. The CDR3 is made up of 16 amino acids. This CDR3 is CASSPSGGGAKNEQFF. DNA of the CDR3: TGTGCCAGCAGCCCTTCTGGCGGGGGGGCTAAAAATGAGCAGTTCTTC.

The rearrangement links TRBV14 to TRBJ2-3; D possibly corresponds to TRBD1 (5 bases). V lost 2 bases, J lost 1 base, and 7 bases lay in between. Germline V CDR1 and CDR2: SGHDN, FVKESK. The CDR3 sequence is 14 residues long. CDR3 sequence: CASSQKQGTDTQYF. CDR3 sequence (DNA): TGTGCCAGCAGCCAAAAACAGGGCACAGATACGCAGTATTTT.

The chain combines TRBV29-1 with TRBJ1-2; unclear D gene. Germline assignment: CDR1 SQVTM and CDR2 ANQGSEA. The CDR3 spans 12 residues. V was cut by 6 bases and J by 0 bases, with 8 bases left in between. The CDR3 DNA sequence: TGCAGCGTCGCGCAGGCTAACTATGGCTACACCTTC. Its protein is CSVAQANYGYTF.

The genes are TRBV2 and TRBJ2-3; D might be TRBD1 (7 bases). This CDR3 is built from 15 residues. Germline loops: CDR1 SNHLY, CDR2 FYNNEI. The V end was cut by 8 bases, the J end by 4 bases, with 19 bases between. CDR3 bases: TGTGCCAGCTCCCCTAGCCAGGGGGGAGCAGATACGCAGTATTTT. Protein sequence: CASSPSQGGADTQYF.

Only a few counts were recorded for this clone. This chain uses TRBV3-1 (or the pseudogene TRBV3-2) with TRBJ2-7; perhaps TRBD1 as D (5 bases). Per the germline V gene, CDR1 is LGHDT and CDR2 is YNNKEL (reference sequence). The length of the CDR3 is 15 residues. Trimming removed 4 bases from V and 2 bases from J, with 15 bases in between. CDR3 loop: CASSPVPGLPYEQYF. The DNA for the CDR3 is TGTGCCAGCAGCCCCGTCCCAGGGCTCCCCTACGAGCAGTACTTC.

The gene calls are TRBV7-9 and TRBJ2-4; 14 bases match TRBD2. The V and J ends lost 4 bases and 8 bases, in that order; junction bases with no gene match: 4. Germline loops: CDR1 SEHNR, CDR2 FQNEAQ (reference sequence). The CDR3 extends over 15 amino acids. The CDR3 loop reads CASSSTSGGADIQYF. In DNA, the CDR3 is TGTGCCAGCAGCTCGACTAGCGGGGGGGCGGACATTCAGTACTTC.

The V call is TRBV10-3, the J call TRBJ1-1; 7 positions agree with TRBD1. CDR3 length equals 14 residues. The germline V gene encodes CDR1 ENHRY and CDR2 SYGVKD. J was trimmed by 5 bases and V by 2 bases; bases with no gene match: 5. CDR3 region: CAISEGQGVTEAFF. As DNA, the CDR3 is TGTGCCATCAGTGAGGGGCAGGGGGTGACTGAAGCTTTCTTT.

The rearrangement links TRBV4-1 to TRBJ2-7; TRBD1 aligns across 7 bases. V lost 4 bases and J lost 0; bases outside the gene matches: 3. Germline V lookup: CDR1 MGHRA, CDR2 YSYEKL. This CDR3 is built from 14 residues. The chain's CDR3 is CASSLDRASYEQYF. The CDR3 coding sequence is TGCGCCAGCAGCCTTGACAGGGCCTCCTACGAGCAGTACTTC.